The rows below give T cell receptor beta chains drawn from one sample of a study of blood T cell repertoires in COVID-19. Profiling relied on immunoSEQ multiplex PCR, and the TCRdb table lists in-frame clones only, not all of them. The repertoire holds approximately 47,000 clones, with about 85% as singletons. The sample comprised peripheral blood. These receptors were taken from a woman in her sixties with acute or convalescent COVID-19. CDR3s include the opening cysteine and the closing phenylalanine or tryptophan. Fields, in order: V gene, D gene, clone size, J gene, CDR3 DNA, CDR3 protein. The D gene is left open where the match is weak. Not every row has a clone size; where given, it reads once, few, many or a size class.

>TRBV2|-|-|TRBJ1-2
TGTGCCAGCAGTGAAATTAATTGGGACACTAGGGGCTACACCTTC
CASSEINWDTRGYTF
>TRBV9|TRBD2|-|TRBJ2-2
TGTGCCAGCAGCGATCCTCGCGGGAGTGGGTCGAACACCGGGGAGCTGTTTTTT
CASSDPRGSGSNTGELFF
>TRBV6-1|TRBD1|-|TRBJ1-5
TGTGCCAGCAGTGTCGGACAGGGAGTTCGGACAAATCAGCCCCAGCATTTT
CASSVGQGVRTNQPQHF
>TRBV20-1|-|-|TRBJ2-5
TGCAGTGTCGACTCTGGAGAGACCCAGTACTTC
CSVDSGETQYF
>TRBV16|TRBD1|-|TRBJ1-1
TGTGCCAGCAGGCCCACAGGGGGCACTGAAGCTTTCTTT
CASRPTGGTEAFF
>TRBV19|-|-|TRBJ1-6
TGTGCCAGTAGTGTGGGGCTGGATTCACCCCTCCACTTT
CASSVGLDSPLHF
>TRBV7-8|TRBD2|-|TRBJ2-1
TGTGCCAGCAGCTTAGCGTTTGGTAGCGGGAGGGCCCCGAACAATGAGCAGTTCTTC
CASSLAFGSGRAPNNEQFF
>TRBV5-6|-|-|TRBJ1-2
TGTGCCAGCAGCTTGGGGTCCACAGTCTATGGCTACACCTTC
CASSLGSTVYGYTF
>TRBV9|-|-|TRBJ2-1
TGTGCCAGCACCCGACAGTCCTCCTACAATGAGCAGTTCTTC
CASTRQSSYNEQFF
>TRBV27|TRBD2|-|TRBJ2-5
TGTGCCAGCAGTTTATCGTCGGGGGGGGCCAGGACCCAGTACTTC
CASSLSSGGARTQYF
>TRBV25-1|TRBD1|-|TRBJ1-1
TGTGCCAGCAGTGCTACAGGGGTTACTGAAGCTTTCTTT
CASSATGVTEAFF
>TRBV5-5|-|-|TRBJ1-1
TGTGCCAGCAGCTTGGGCCAAAGGAGCACTGAAGCTTTCTTT
CASSLGQRSTEAFF
>TRBV18|TRBD1|-|TRBJ1-2
TGTGCCAGCTCGGTGGACAGGACTAACTATGGCTACACCTTC
CASSVDRTNYGYTF
>TRBV19|TRBD2|-|TRBJ2-3
TGTGCCAGTAGTACCCCAGGACTAGCGGGAGGGGCAGATACGCAGTATTTT
CASSTPGLAGGADTQYF
>TRBV15|TRBD1|-|TRBJ1-5
TGTGCCACCAGCAGAGGACTACTTGGGGACAGGCGAAGCAATCAGCCCCAGCATTTT
CATSRGLLGDRRSNQPQHF
>TRBV10-2|-|-|TRBJ2-3
TGCGCCAGCAGTCGGCGGACTGCCCTCACAGATACGCAGTATTTT
CASSRRTALTDTQYF
>TRBV3-1/TRBV3-2|-|few|TRBJ2-2
TGTGCCAGCAGCCAGATCGGGACCGGGGAGCTGTTTTTT
CASSQIGTGELFF
>TRBV4-2|-|-|TRBJ2-7
TGTGCCAGCAGCCAAGAGAGGAGCTCCTACGAGCAGTACTTC
CASSQERSSYEQYF
>TRBV19|-|-|TRBJ1-2
TGTGCCAGTAGTAATCAGGGTGGAAGCTATGGCTACACCTTC
CASSNQGGSYGYTF
>TRBV4-3|TRBD2|-|TRBJ2-5
TGCGCCAGCAGCCAGGGACTAGTAGAGGAGACCCAGTACTTC
CASSQGLVEETQYF
>TRBV18|-|-|TRBJ2-3
TGTGCCAGCTCAGGACGGCAGGGAATCACAGATACGCAGTATTTT
CASSGRQGITDTQYF
>TRBV21-1|-|-|TRBJ2-7
TGTGCCAGCAACATTACAGGGGGCGTATCCTACGAGCAGTACTTC
CASNITGGVSYEQYF
>TRBV24-1|-|-|TRBJ2-1
TGTGCCACCAGTGACCCACGAGGCTCCTACAATGAGCAGTTCTTC
CATSDPRGSYNEQFF
>TRBV7-9|TRBD1|-|TRBJ2-3
TGTGCCAGCAGCTTCCTCCGGGACAGGGTAACTTTTACGCAGTATTTT
CASSFLRDRVTFTQYF
>TRBV6-5|TRBD1|-|TRBJ1-1
TGTGCCAGCAGCAGGACAGGGGGCACTGAAGCTTTCTTT
CASSRTGGTEAFF
>TRBV19|TRBD1|-|TRBJ1-5
TGTGCCAGTAGTATAGGGGACAGGGGTTCTCAGCCCCAGCATTTT
CASSIGDRGSQPQHF
>TRBV7-9|-|once|TRBJ2-5
TGTGCCAGCAGCGTACAGGGCTTCGGGGAGACCCAGTACTTC
CASSVQGFGETQYF
>TRBV19|-|-|TRBJ1-1
TGTGCCAGTAACCAGGGACTCACTGAAGCTTTCTTT
CASNQGLTEAFF
>TRBV24-1|-|-|TRBJ1-5
TGTGCCACCCTGGCAGGGGCGAGCAATCAGCCCCAGCATTTT
CATLAGASNQPQHF
>TRBV2|-|few|TRBJ1-1
TGTGCCAGCAGGGAGGCCCCGGGGTACACTGAAGCTTTCTTT
CASREAPGYTEAFF
>TRBV3-1/TRBV3-2|-|-|TRBJ2-2
TGTGCCAGCAGCCATAGTGTGGACTGTGTTACCGGGGAGCTGTTTTTT
CASSHSVDCVTGELFF
>TRBV30|-|-|TRBJ1-3
TGTGCCTGGCGAGAGAGCTCTGGAAACACCATATATTTT
CAWRESSGNTIYF
>TRBV19|TRBD1|few|TRBJ1-1
TGTGCCAGTAGTGAACAGGGGCTGAACACTGAAGCTTTCTTT
CASSEQGLNTEAFF